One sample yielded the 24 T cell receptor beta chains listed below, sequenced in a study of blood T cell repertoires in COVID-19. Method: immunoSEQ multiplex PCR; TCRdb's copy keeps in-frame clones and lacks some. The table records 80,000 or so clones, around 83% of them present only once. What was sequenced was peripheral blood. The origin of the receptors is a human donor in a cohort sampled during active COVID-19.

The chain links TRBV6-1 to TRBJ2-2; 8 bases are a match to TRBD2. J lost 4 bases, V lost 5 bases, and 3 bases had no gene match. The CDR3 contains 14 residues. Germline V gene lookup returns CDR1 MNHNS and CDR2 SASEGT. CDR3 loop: CASSTSGGTGELFF. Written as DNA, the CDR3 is TGTGCCAGCAGTACTAGCGGCGGCACCGGGGAGCTGTTTTTT.

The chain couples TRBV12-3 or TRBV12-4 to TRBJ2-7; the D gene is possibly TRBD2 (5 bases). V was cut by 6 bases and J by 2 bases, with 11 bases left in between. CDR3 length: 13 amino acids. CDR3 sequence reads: CASRSGPTYEQYF. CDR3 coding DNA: TGTGCCAGCAGAAGCGGACCCACCTACGAGCAGTACTTC.

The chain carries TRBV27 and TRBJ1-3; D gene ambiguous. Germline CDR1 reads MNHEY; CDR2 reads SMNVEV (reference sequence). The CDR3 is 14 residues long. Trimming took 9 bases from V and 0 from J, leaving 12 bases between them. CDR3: CAREILSSGNTIYF. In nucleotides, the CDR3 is TGTGCCAGAGAGATCCTTAGCTCTGGAAACACCATATATTTT.

DNA of the CDR3: TGTGCCAGCAGCCCCACGACAGCCCTCAGTTATGGCTACACCTTC. Protein: CASSPTTALSYGYTF. The chain links TRBV7-8 to TRBJ1-2, with D perhaps matching TRBD1 (5 bases). Trimming removed 5 bases from V and 5 bases from J, with 18 bases in between. Looked up from germline, CDR1 is SGHVS and CDR2 is FQNEAQ. The CDR3 spans 15 residues.

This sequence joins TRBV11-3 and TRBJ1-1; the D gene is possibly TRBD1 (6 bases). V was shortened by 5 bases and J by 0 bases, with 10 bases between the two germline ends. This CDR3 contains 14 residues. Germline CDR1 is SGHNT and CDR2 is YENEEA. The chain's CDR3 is CASSRQDMNTEAFF. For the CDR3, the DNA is TGTGCCAGCAGCCGACAGGACATGAACACTGAAGCTTTCTTT.

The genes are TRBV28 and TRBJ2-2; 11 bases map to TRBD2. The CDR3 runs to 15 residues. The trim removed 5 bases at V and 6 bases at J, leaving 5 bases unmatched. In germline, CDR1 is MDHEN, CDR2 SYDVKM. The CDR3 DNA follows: TGTGCCAGCAGTCCACTAGCGGGAGCTCCCGGGGAGCTGTTTTTT. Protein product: CASSPLAGAPGELFF. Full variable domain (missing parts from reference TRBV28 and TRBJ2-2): DVKVTQSSRYLVKRTGEKVFLECVQDMDHENMFWYRQDPGLGLRLIYFSYDVKMKEKGDIPEGYSVSREKKERFSLILESASTNQTSMYLCASSPLAGAPGELFFGEGSRLTVL.

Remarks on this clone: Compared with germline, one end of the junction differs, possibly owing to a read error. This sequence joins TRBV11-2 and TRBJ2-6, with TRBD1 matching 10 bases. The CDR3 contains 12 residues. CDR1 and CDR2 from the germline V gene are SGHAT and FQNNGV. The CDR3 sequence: CASSLGDRGFVF. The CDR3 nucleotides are TGTGCCAGCAGCTTAGGGGACAGGGGCTTCGTTTTC.

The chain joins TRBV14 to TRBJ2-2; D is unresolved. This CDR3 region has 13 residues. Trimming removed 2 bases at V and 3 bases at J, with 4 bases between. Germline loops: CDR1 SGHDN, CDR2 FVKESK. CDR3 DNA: TGTGCCAGCAGCCAATTCGACACCGGGGAGCTGTTTTTT. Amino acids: CASSQFDTGELFF.

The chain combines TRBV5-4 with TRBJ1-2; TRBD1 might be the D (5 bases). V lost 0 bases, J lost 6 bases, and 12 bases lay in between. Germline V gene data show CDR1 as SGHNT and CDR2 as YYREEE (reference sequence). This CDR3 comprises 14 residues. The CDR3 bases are TGTGCCAGCAGCTTGGCGGGGCGCGGGAATGGCTACACCTTC. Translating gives CASSLAGRGNGYTF.

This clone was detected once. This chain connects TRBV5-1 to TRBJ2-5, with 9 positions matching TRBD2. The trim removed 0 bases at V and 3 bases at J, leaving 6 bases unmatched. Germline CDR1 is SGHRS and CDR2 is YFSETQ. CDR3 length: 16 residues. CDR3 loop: CASSLEAGGREETQYF. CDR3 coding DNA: TGCGCCAGCAGCTTGGAAGCGGGGGGCCGGGAAGAGACCCAGTACTTC.

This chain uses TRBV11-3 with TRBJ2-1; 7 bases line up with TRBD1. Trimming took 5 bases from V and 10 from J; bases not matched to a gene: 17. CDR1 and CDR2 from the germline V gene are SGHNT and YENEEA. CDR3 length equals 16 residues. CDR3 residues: CASSPYSGTAVREQFF. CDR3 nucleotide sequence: TGTGCCAGCAGCCCTTACTCCGGGACAGCTGTTCGGGAGCAGTTCTTC.

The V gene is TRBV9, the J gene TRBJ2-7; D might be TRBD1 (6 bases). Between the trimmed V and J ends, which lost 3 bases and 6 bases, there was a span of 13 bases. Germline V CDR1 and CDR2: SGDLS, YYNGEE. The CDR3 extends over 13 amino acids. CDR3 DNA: TGTGCCAGCAGCGCCTTCGAAGGGGGCGAGCAGTACTTC. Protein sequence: CASSAFEGGEQYF.

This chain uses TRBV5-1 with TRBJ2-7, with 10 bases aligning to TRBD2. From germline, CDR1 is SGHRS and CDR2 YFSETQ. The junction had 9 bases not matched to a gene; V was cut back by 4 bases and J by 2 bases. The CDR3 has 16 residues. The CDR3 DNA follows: TGCGCCAGCAGCCCTTTACCTAGCGGGAGCACCTACGAGCAGTACTTC. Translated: CASSPLPSGSTYEQYF. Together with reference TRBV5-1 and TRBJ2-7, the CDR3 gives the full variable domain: KAGVTQTPRYLIKTRGQQVTLSCSPISGHRSVSWYQQTPGQGLQFLFEYFSETQRNKGNFPGRFSGRQFSNSRSEMNVSTLELGDSALYLCASSPLPSGSTYEQYFGPGTRLTVT.

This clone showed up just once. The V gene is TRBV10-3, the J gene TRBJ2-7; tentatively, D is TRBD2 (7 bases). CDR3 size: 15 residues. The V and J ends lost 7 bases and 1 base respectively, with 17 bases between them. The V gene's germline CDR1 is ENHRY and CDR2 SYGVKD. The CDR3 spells CAIKGGGSESYEQYF. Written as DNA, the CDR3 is TGTGCCATCAAGGGAGGGGGGAGCGAATCCTACGAGCAGTACTTC.

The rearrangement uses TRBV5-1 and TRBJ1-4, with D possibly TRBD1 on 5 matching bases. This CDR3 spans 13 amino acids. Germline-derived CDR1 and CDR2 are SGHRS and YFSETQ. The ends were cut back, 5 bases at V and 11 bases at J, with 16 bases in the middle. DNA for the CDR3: TGCGCCAGCAGGCTGGACACCGTGGGGAAACTGTTTTTT. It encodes CASRLDTVGKLFF.

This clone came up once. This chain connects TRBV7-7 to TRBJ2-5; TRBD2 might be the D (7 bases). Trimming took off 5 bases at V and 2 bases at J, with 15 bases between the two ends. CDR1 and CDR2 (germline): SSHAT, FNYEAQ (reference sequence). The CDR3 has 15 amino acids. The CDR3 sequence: CASSRSGGVQETQYF. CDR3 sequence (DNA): TGTGCCAGCAGCCGTTCGGGGGGCGTTCAAGAGACCCAGTACTTC.

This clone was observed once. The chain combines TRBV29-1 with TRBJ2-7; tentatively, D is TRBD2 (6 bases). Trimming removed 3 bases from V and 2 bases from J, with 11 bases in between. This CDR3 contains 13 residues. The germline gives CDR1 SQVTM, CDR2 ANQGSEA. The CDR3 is CSVDGGLAYEQYF. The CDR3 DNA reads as TGCAGCGTTGACGGGGGACTGGCCTACGAGCAGTACTTC.

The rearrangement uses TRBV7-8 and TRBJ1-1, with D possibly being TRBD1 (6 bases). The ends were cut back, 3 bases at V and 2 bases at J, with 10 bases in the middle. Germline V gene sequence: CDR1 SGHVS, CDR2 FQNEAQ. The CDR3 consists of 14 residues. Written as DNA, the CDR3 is TGTGCCAGCAGCTTCAACAGGGTAAACACTGAAGCTTTCTTT. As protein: CASSFNRVNTEAFF.

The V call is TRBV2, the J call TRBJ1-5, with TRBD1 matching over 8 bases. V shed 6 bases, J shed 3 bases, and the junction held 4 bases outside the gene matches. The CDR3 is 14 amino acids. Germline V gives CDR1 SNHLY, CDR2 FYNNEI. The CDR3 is CASRGTGSNQPQHF. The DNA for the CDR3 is TGTGCCAGCAGAGGGACAGGCTCCAATCAGCCCCAGCATTTT. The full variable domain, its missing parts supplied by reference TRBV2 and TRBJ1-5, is EPEVTQTPSHQVTQMGQEVILRCVPISNHLYFYWYRQILGQKVEFLVSFYNNEISEKSEIFDDQFSVERPDGSNFTLKIRSTKLEDSAMYFCASRGTGSNQPQHFGDGTRLSIL.

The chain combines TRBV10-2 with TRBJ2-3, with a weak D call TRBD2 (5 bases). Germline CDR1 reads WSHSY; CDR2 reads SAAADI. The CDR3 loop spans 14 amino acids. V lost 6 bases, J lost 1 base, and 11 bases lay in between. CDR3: CASSKSGRTDTQYF. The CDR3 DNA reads TGCGCCAGCAGCAAAAGCGGCCGCACAGATACGCAGTATTTT.

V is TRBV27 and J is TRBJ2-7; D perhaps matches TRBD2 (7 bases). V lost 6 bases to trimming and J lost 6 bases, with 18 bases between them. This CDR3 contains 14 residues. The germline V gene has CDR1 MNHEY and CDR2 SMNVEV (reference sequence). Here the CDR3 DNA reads TGTGCCAGCAGCCCCTCGCGGGGGCTGGGCGAGCAGTACTTC. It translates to CASSPSRGLGEQYF.

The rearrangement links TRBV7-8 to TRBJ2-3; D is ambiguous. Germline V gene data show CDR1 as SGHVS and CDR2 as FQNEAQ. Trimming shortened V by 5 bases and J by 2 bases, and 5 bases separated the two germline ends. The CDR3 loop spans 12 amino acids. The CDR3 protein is CASSPYTDTQYF. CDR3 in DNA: TGTGCCAGCAGCCCCTACACAGATACGCAGTATTTT.

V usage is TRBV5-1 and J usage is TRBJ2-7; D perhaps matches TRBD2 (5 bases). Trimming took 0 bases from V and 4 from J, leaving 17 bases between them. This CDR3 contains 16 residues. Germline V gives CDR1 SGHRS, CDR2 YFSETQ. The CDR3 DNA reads TGCGCCAGCAGCTTGGGACCCGGCTTTACGGGGTACGAGCAGTACTTC. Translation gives CASSLGPGFTGYEQYF.

The CDR3 loop reads CASSSYGANVLTF. The CDR3 DNA sequence: TGTGCCAGCAGCTCCTATGGGGCCAACGTCCTGACTTTC. The V gene is TRBV11-3, the J gene TRBJ2-6; the D is unclear. Trimming left V 4 bases short and J 3 bases short, with 4 bases between. This CDR3 has 13 amino acids. The germline CDR1 and CDR2 sequences are SGHNT and YENEEA.